Following are 29 T cell receptor beta chains from one sample sequenced in a study of shared clonotypes between healthy human individuals. Terminally differentiated effector memory CD45RA+ cells were left out of the naive CD8 fraction, which was CD45RO-negative and positively selected for CCR7. The repertoire was sequenced with immunoSEQ multiplex PCR; TCRdb's copy has only in-frame clones and lacks some. This table holds roughly 2.1 million clones, approximately 94% found once. Sequenced: naive CD8+ T cells from PBMCs. These receptor sequences come from a man aged 18 to 35 in good health. Some clones in this sample may be carry-over from other donors' samples.

Regarding this clone: The sample carries other DNA sequences with the same CDR3. The chain links TRBV4-3 to TRBJ2-7, with TRBD1 matching 9 bases. This CDR3 is built from 14 residues. In germline, CDR1 is LGHNA, CDR2 YSLEER. Losses at the gene ends were 3 bases for V and 2 bases for J; bases not matched to a gene: 2. CDR3 sequence (DNA): TGCGCCAGCAGCCAGGGACAGGGAGCCTACGAGCAGTACTTC. Protein: CASSQGQGAYEQYF.

The count of this clone is one. The rearrangement uses TRBV7-9 and TRBJ1-2; D not resolved. The CDR3 covers 15 residues. The V gene's germline CDR1 is SEHNR and CDR2 FQNEAQ (reference sequence). V was clipped by 2 bases and J by 4 bases, with 14 bases between them. The chain's CDR3 is CASSLFRGKGYGYTF. CDR3 coding DNA: TGTGCCAGCAGCTTATTTCGAGGGAAAGGCTATGGCTACACCTTC.

V and J are TRBV7-2 and TRBJ2-1; 9 nucleotides line up with TRBD2. The CDR3 is made up of 17 amino acids. Germline V gene lookup returns CDR1 SGHTA and CDR2 FQGNSA. The junction had 7 bases not matched to a gene; V was cut back by 1 base and J by 3 bases. The CDR3 nucleotides read TGTGCCAGCAGCTTAGTGGTCCGAGCGGGGGGCTACAATGAGCAGTTCTTC. Translation: CASSLVVRAGGYNEQFF.

V gene TRBV7-9 combines with J gene TRBJ2-7, with 10 nucleotides matching TRBD2. The germline gives CDR1 SEHNR, CDR2 FQNEAQ (reference sequence). The ends lost 5 bases at V and 5 bases at J; junction bases unmatched: 12. The CDR3 is 16 residues long. The CDR3 nucleotides are TGTGCCAGCAGCCCTCCAGGAGCGGGAGGGCCAGACGAGCAGTACTTC. Protein product: CASSPPGAGGPDEQYF.

V gene TRBV10-3 combines with J gene TRBJ2-3, with TRBD1 matching 8 bases. Trimming removed 5 bases from V and 4 bases from J; junction bases left unmatched: 5. Germline CDR1 reads ENHRY; CDR2 reads SYGVKD. This CDR3 has 14 residues. In DNA, the CDR3 is TGTGCCATCAGTAAAACGGACAGGGCAGATACGCAGTATTTT. Protein sequence: CAISKTDRADTQYF.

Comment on this clone: The sample has other DNA sequences that encode this CDR3 too. The chain combines TRBV27 with TRBJ2-1; D gene ambiguous. Trimming took off 0 bases at V and 4 bases at J, with 10 bases between the two ends. The CDR3 length is 15 residues. In germline, CDR1 is MNHEY, CDR2 SMNVEV (reference sequence). CDR3 protein: CASSLSSYSYNEQFF. The CDR3, as DNA: TGTGCCAGCAGTTTATCGTCGTACAGTTACAATGAGCAGTTCTTC.

CDR3 amino acids: CASSLDRDSGFSNQPQHF. CDR3 nucleotide sequence: TGTGCCAGCAGCCTAGACAGGGACTCAGGGTTTAGCAATCAGCCCCAGCATTTT. V usage is TRBV7-8 and J usage is TRBJ1-5; 7 nucleotides agree with TRBD1. This CDR3 spans 18 amino acids. V shed 5 bases and J 0 bases; nucleotides not matched to a gene: 13. CDR1 is SGHVS, CDR2 FQNEAQ, per germline.

The genes are TRBV7-9 and TRBJ1-1; D may be TRBD1 (5 bases). The CDR3 sequence is 14 residues long. The V and J ends lost 5 bases and 3 bases respectively, with 13 bases between them. Germline V gene lookup returns CDR1 SEHNR and CDR2 FQNEAQ (reference sequence). CDR3 bases: TGTGCCAGCAGCCGCCTCTTGGGGGACACTGAAGCTTTCTTT. Protein product: CASSRLLGDTEAFF.

This chain joins TRBV13 and TRBJ1-5, with D perhaps matching TRBD1 (6 bases). This CDR3 is built from 14 residues. V was cut by 6 bases and J by 3 bases, with 12 bases left in between. Germline CDR1 and CDR2: PRHDT and FYEKMQ (reference sequence). This CDR3 reads CASSYRASNQPQHF. The DNA of the CDR3 is TGTGCCAGCAGTTACAGGGCCTCCAATCAGCCCCAGCATTTT. Filled out from reference TRBV13 and TRBJ1-5, the complete variable domain reads AAGVIQSPRHLIKEKRETATLKCYPIPRHDTVYWYQQGPGQDPQFLISFYEKMQSDKGSIPDRFSAQQFSDYHSELNMSSLELGDSALYFCASSYRASNQPQHFGDGTRLSIL.

V usage is TRBV7-2 and J usage is TRBJ1-4; possible D gene TRBD1, 5 bases. The CDR3 has 16 amino acids. Germline CDR1 and CDR2: SGHTA and FQGNSA. The ends were cut back, 4 bases at V and 6 bases at J, with 18 bases in the middle. The CDR3, as DNA: TGTGCCAGCAGCTGGGGGTGGACGGCGACGGATGAAAAACTGTTTTTT. The encoded protein is CASSWGWTATDEKLFF.

In this sample, this clone turned up once. The chain recombines TRBV11-3 with TRBJ2-3; 13 bases match TRBD2. There are 16 residues in the CDR3. The germline V gene encodes CDR1 SGHNT and CDR2 YENEEA. Unmatched junction bases numbered 9, after V lost 5 bases and J lost 7 bases. The DNA for the CDR3 is TGTGCCAGCAGCCCCTCCGGGACTAGCGGGGTATATACGCAGTATTTT. Protein: CASSPSGTSGVYTQYF.

The V and J genes are TRBV25-1 and TRBJ2-7; D perhaps matches TRBD1 (6 bases). The CDR3 is 13 amino acids. Looked up from germline, CDR1 is MGHDK and CDR2 is SYGVNS. V lost 4 bases and J lost 5, with 12 bases in between. CDR3 protein: CASSGGRVDEQYF. CDR3 bases: TGTGCCAGCAGTGGGGGGCGGGTTGACGAGCAGTACTTC.

The rearrangement links TRBV6-1 to TRBJ2-6, with D unresolved. CDR3 length: 15 residues. The V end lost 6 bases, the J end lost 0 bases, and 9 bases lay between the germline ends. CDR1 is MNHNS and CDR2 is SASEGT in the germline V gene. This CDR3 reads CASRAGNSGANVLTF. The CDR3 DNA follows: TGTGCCAGCAGGGCCGGAAACTCTGGGGCCAACGTCCTGACTTTC.

The chain couples TRBV19 to TRBJ2-1; D is perhaps TRBD2 (6 bases). This CDR3 has 15 residues. Germline assignment: CDR1 LNHDA and CDR2 SQIVND (reference sequence). Trimming removed 5 bases at V and 7 bases at J, with 18 bases between. For the CDR3, the DNA is TGTGCCAGTAGTGTTATCCGGGACTCCGGGAATGAGCAGTTCTTC. This codes for CASSVIRDSGNEQFF.

The V and J genes are TRBV4-2 and TRBJ1-2, with D maybe TRBD1 (6 bases). CDR3 length: 16 residues. The V end lost 0 bases, the J end lost 7 bases, and 18 bases lay between the germline ends. The V gene's germline CDR1 is LGHNA and CDR2 YNFKEQ. CDR3 DNA sequence: TGTGCCAGCAGCCAAGACCGTCCGGGGGGCGATCCTGGCTACACCTTC. This translates into CASSQDRPGGDPGYTF.

The V and J genes are TRBV19 and TRBJ1-5; D ambiguous. CDR1 and CDR2 from the germline V gene are LNHDA and SQIVND (reference sequence). The CDR3 consists of 15 residues. With 5 bases removed from V and 1 base from J, the gap between germline ends came to 12 bases. The CDR3 here is CASSATPSSNQPQHF. CDR3 sequence (DNA): TGTGCCAGTAGTGCGACCCCATCGAGCAATCAGCCCCAGCATTTT.

In DNA form, the CDR3 reads TGTGCCAGCAGTTATACAGGGGGCACAGGAAACACCATATATTTT. It specifies CASSYTGGTGNTIYF. The chain carries TRBV2 and TRBJ1-3, with 9 bases fitting TRBD1. The germline CDR1 and CDR2 sequences are SNHLY and FYNNEI. The CDR3 is 15 residues long. Trimming cost V 5 bases and J 4 bases; bases outside gene matches: 6.

This clone was observed a single time. J is TRBJ1-2 and V is TRBV27; no reliable D call. V gave up 0 bases and J gave up 4 bases, with 12 bases separating them. Germline V gene data show CDR1 as MNHEY and CDR2 as SMNVEV (reference sequence). This CDR3 spans 15 amino acids. The CDR3 spells CASSLSMGYGYGYTF. The CDR3 region has the DNA TGTGCCAGCAGTTTATCGATGGGGTATGGCTATGGCTACACCTTC.

This chain links TRBV7-9 with TRBJ1-1, with 8 bases matching TRBD1. The length of the CDR3 is 17 residues. Per germline, CDR1 SEHNR and CDR2 FQNEAQ (reference sequence). Trimming removed 5 bases from V and 8 bases from J; junction bases left unmatched: 19. The CDR3 protein is CASSTGGTGEMEDEAFF. CDR3 nucleotides: TGTGCCAGCAGCACGGGGGGGACAGGCGAAATGGAGGACGAAGCTTTCTTT.

The rearrangement joins TRBV27 to TRBJ1-1; 9 nucleotides match TRBD1. Per germline, CDR1 MNHEY and CDR2 SMNVEV (reference sequence). CDR3 size: 13 residues. J was trimmed by 7 bases and V by 5 bases; bases with no gene match: 5. The CDR3 loop reads CASSVTGGDEAFF. CDR3 nucleotides: TGTGCCAGCAGTGTAACAGGGGGCGATGAAGCTTTCTTT.

This chain links TRBV28 with TRBJ2-1; 7 bases fit TRBD2. Germline CDR1 reads MDHEN; CDR2 reads SYDVKM. The length of the CDR3 is 16 residues. After removal of 7 bases from V and 0 bases from J, the junction contained 9 bases not matched to a gene. The CDR3 DNA follows: TGTGCCAGCATCCGGGCGGGGGAGAGCTCCTACAATGAGCAGTTCTTC. This codes for CASIRAGESSYNEQFF.

The genes are TRBV6-5 and TRBJ2-7; the match to TRBD1 covers 11 bases. This CDR3 is built from 15 residues. V lost 4 bases to trimming and J lost 6 bases; unmatched junction nucleotides: 8. Germline loops: CDR1 MNHEY, CDR2 SVGAGI. Written as DNA, the CDR3 is TGTGCCAGCAGTTCCGGGACAGGGGGTTTTGGCGAGCAGTACTTC. Translated, it gives CASSSGTGGFGEQYF.

The CDR3 nucleotides are TGTGCCAGCAGCTTAGCCTGGCAGGGGGGACGGACCCAGTACTTC. This translates into CASSLAWQGGRTQYF. The chain links TRBV7-9 to TRBJ2-5, with TRBD1 as a possible D gene (7 bases). Looked up from germline, CDR1 is SEHNR and CDR2 is FQNEAQ (reference sequence). This CDR3 has 15 residues. V lost 0 bases to trimming and J lost 7 bases, with 15 bases between them.

J is TRBJ2-3 and V is TRBV4-1; D is uncertain. The germline V and J ends were trimmed by 0 bases and 0 bases, with 13 bases remaining between them. Germline V lookup: CDR1 MGHRA, CDR2 YSYEKL. This CDR3 is 17 amino acids long. The CDR3 DNA reads as TGCGCCAGCAGCCAAGATACGGTCGCGTTTAGCACAGATACGCAGTATTTT. This translates into CASSQDTVAFSTDTQYF.

The V gene is TRBV7-9, the J gene TRBJ2-5, with 10 nucleotides matching TRBD1. V was pared by 3 bases and J by 4 bases, with 5 bases of the junction left unmatched. CDR1 is SEHNR, CDR2 FQNEAQ, per germline (reference sequence). This CDR3 spans 15 amino acids. CDR3: CASSFRDRGRETQYF. The CDR3 nucleotides read TGTGCCAGCAGCTTCCGGGACAGGGGTCGAGAGACCCAGTACTTC. Supplemented by reference TRBV7-9 and TRBJ2-5, the full variable domain reads DTGVSQNPRHKITKRGQNVTFRCDPISEHNRLYWYRQTLGQGPEFLTYFQNEAQLEKSRLLSDRFSAERPKGSFSTLEIQRTEQGDSAMYLCASSFRDRGRETQYFGPGTRLLVL.

The chain employs TRBV27 and TRBJ1-3; 9 nucleotides line up with TRBD1. Germline V lookup: CDR1 MNHEY, CDR2 SMNVEV (reference sequence). Losses at the gene ends were 5 bases for V and 0 bases for J; bases not matched to a gene: 17. CDR3 length equals 20 residues. CDR3 sequence reads: CASSPGQGLGGDISGNTIYF. The DNA of the CDR3 is TGTGCCAGCAGTCCGGGACAGGGTTTGGGGGGGGATATCTCTGGAAACACCATATATTTT.

This clone was detected only a few times. The V call is TRBV6-1, the J call TRBJ1-1, with D maybe TRBD1 (6 bases). Per germline, CDR1 MNHNS and CDR2 SASEGT. V lost 7 bases, J lost 4 bases, and 13 bases lay in between. The CDR3 has 13 residues. The CDR3 loop is CASNYGTSTEAFF. CDR3 nucleotides: TGTGCCAGCAATTACGGGACAAGCACTGAAGCTTTCTTT.

The gene calls are TRBV5-4 and TRBJ1-2, with TRBD1 identical over 8 bases. Germline CDR1 reads SGHNT; CDR2 reads YYREEE (reference sequence). This CDR3 has 13 amino acids. V was clipped by 4 bases and J by 7 bases; unmatched bases: 6. CDR3 nucleotide sequence: TGTGCCAGCAGCCAGGGGGCGACTGGTGGCTACACCTTC. Amino acid sequence: CASSQGATGGYTF.

J is TRBJ2-7 and V is TRBV28; weak D call: TRBD1 (7 bases). CDR1 is MDHEN and CDR2 is SYDVKM in the germline V gene. The CDR3 is made up of 14 amino acids. The V end was cut by 7 bases, the J end by 7 bases, with 20 bases between. Written as DNA, the CDR3 is TGTGCCAGCACCCCGGGACTTTCCAGGGGGGAGCAGTACTTC. It codes for CASTPGLSRGEQYF.